Sequencing of this TCR beta chain was carried out in a study of CD8+ T cells in alopecia areata. The germline V gene encodes CDR1 LGHNA and CDR2 YNFKEQ. The germline V and J ends were trimmed by 1 base and 6 bases, with 7 bases remaining between them. This CDR3 has 12 residues. Overall study results and limits: The study found higher clonality in lesional than normal scalp, especially in alopecia totalis/universalis.

The authors sorted CD4+ cells into CD25+CD127- cells for a handful of patients. About this clone: The antigen is undetermined.

cDNA prepared by RNA extraction and subsequent reverse transcription served as the template for sequencing. Only in-frame clones appear in the TCRdb table, and some are missing; sequencing was by immunoSEQ multiplex PCR. This table has fewer than 40,000 clones, roughly 53% appearing once. The V and J genes are TRBV4-2 and TRBJ2-7; D uncertain. The source is a human donor with alopecia areata. The sequencing sample was made of CD4+ Tregs sorted from blood. The CDR3 region is CASSQVGFEQYF. For the CDR3, the DNA is TGTGCCAGCAGCCAAGTGGGTTTCGAGCAGTACTTC.